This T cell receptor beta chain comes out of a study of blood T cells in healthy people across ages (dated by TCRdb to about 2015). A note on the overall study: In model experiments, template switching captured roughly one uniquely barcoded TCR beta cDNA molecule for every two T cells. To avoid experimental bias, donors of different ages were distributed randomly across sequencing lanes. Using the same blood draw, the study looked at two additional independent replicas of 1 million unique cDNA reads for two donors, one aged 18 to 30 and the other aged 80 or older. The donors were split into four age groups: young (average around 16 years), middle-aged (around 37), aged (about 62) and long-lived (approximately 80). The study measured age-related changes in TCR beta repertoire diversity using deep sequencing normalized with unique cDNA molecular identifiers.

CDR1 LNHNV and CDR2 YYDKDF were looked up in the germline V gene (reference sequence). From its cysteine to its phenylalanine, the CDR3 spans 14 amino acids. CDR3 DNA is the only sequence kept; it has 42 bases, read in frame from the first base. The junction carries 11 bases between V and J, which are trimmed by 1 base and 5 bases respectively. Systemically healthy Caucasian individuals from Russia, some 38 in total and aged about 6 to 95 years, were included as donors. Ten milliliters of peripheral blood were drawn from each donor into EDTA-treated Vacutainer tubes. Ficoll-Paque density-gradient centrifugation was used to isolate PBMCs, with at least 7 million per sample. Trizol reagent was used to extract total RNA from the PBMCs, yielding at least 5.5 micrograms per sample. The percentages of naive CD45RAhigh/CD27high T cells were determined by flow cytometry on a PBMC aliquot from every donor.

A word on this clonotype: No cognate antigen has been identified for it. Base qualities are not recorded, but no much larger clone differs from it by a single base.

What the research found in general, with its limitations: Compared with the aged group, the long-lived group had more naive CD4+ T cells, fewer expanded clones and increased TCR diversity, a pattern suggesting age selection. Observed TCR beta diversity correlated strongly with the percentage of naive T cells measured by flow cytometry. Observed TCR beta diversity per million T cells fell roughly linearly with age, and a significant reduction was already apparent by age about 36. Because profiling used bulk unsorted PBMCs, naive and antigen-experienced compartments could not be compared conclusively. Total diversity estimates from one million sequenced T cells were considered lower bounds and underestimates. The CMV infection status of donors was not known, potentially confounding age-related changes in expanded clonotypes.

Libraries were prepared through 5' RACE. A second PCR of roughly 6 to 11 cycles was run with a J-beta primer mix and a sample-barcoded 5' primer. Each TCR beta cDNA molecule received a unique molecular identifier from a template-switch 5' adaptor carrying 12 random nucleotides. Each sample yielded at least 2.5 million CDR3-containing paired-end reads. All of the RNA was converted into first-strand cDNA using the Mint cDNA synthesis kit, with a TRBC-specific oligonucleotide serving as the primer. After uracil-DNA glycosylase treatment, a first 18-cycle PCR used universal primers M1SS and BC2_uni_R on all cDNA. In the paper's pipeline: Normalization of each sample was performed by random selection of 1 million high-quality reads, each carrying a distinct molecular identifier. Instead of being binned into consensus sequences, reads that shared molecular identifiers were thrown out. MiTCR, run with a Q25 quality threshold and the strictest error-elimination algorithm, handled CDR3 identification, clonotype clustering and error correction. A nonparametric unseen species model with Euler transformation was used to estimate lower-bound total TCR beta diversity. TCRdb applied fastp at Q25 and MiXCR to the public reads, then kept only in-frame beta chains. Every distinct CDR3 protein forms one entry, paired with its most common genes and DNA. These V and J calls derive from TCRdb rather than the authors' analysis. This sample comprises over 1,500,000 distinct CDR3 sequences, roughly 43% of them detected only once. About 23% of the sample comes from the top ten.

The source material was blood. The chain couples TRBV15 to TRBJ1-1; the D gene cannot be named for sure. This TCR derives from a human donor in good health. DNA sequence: TGTGCCACCAGCAGAGCTGGGGATCGTACTGAAGCTTTCTTT. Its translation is CATSRAGDRTEAFF.